The 16 T cell receptor beta chains below come from one sample, sequenced in a study of shared clonotypes between healthy human individuals. Sequencing used immunoSEQ multiplex PCR; TCRdb keeps in-frame clones, though not all of them. Of a few hundred thousand clones listed, approximately 65% are singletons. The sample comprised memory CD4+ T cells sorted from blood. The subset is: CD45RA-negative fraction. These receptors were taken from a man aged 25-45 years in good health.

The V and J genes are TRBV4-3 and TRBJ2-2; TRBD2 agrees at 10 bases. Germline CDR1 LGHNA, CDR2 YSLEER. This CDR3 has 16 amino acids. The J segment lost 5 bases and the V segment lost 4 bases, leaving 7 bases of the junction unmatched. CDR3 residues: CASSRGLAGGTGELFF. CDR3 DNA: TGCGCCAGCAGCCGGGGGTTAGCGGGAGGAACCGGGGAGCTGTTTTTT.

CDR3 coding DNA: TGTGCCAGCAGCTTTTTGGTAGGAAGCGGCTTAGAGACCCAGTACTTC. Residues: CASSFLVGSGLETQYF. The chain recombines TRBV5-8 with TRBJ2-5; the D gene is possibly TRBD2 (5 bases). Germline CDR1 is SGHTS and CDR2 is YDEGEE. Trimming removed 2 bases from V and 4 bases from J, with 18 bases in between. The CDR3 consists of 16 residues. Full variable domain (remainder filled in from reference TRBV5-8 and TRBJ2-5): EAGVTQSPTHLIKTRGQQATLRCSPISGHTSVYWYQQALGLGLQFLLWYDEGEERNRGNFPPRFSGRQFPNYSSELNVNALELEDSALYLCASSFLVGSGLETQYFGPGTRLLVL.

The chain has TRBV19 and TRBJ2-5; 7 bases agree with TRBD1. The V segment lost 6 bases and the J segment 2 bases; nucleotides outside the gene matches: 12. Germline CDR1 is LNHDA and CDR2 is SQIVND (reference sequence). The CDR3 is 16 residues long. The CDR3 reads CASSLHTGQLQETQYF. The CDR3 DNA sequence: TGTGCCAGTAGCTTACATACGGGACAGCTGCAAGAGACCCAGTACTTC. The full variable domain, its missing parts supplied by reference TRBV19 and TRBJ2-5, is DGGITQSPKYLFRKEGQNVTLSCEQNLNHDAMYWYRQDPGQGLRLIYYSQIVNDFQKGDIAEGYSVSREKKESFPLTVTSAQKNPTAFYLCASSLHTGQLQETQYFGPGTRLLVL.

The V gene is TRBV5-4, the J gene TRBJ2-2; 13 bases are shared with TRBD2. The CDR3 has 14 residues. Per germline, CDR1 SGHNT and CDR2 YYREEE (reference sequence). V was pared by 9 bases and J by 4 bases, with 3 bases of the junction left unmatched. CDR3 in amino acids: CAIGLAGVTGELFF. The CDR3 bases are TGTGCCATCGGACTAGCGGGAGTCACCGGGGAGCTGTTTTTT.

This clone was seen a few times. This chain uses TRBV2 with TRBJ2-3, with no clear D. Germline CDR1 SNHLY, CDR2 FYNNEI. This CDR3 has 14 residues. V was trimmed by 7 bases and J by 0 bases, leaving 11 bases between them. This CDR3 is CASIMTRSTDTQYF. The CDR3 region has the DNA TGTGCCAGCATTATGACCCGGAGCACAGATACGCAGTATTTT. The entire variable domain, with the rest obtained from reference TRBV2 and TRBJ2-3, is as follows: EPEVTQTPSHQVTQMGQEVILRCVPISNHLYFYWYRQILGQKVEFLVSFYNNEISEKSEIFDDQFSVERPDGSNFTLKIRSTKLEDSAMYFCASIMTRSTDTQYFGPGTRLTVL.

This clone was observed many times. The rearrangement links TRBV28 to TRBJ1-2; TRBD1 matches at 8 bases. The CDR3 is 14 residues long. The V and J ends lost 6 bases and 4 bases, in that order; junction bases with no gene match: 7. In germline, CDR1 is MDHEN, CDR2 SYDVKM. The CDR3 sequence is CASSPGGNGYGYTF. CDR3 bases: TGTGCCAGCAGCCCAGGGGGCAACGGCTATGGCTACACCTTC.

The CDR3 protein is CASSGGAYGYTF. CDR3 in DNA: TGTGCCAGCAGTGGGGGGGCGTATGGCTACACCTTC. This chain uses TRBV6-1 with TRBJ1-2, with TRBD1 as a possible D gene (6 bases). Trimming cost V 4 bases and J 5 bases, with 8 bases left between them. CDR3 size: 12 residues. CDR1 and CDR2 from the germline V gene are MNHNS and SASEGT.

This clone was detected many times. In nucleotides, the CDR3 is TGTGCCAGCCAAAGGGGCTCTTCCCGCACAGATACGCAGTATTTT. Protein product: CASQRGSSRTDTQYF. The chain links TRBV7-2 to TRBJ2-3, with D maybe TRBD1 (5 bases). The germline CDR1 and CDR2 sequences are SGHTA and FQGNSA. The CDR3 consists of 15 residues. The V and J ends lost 8 bases and 1 base respectively, with 16 bases between them.

This chain links TRBV28 with TRBJ2-7, with D possibly TRBD2 on 6 matching bases. The CDR3 is made up of 16 amino acids. V lost 6 bases, J lost 3 bases, and 21 bases lay in between. Germline lookup yields CDR1 MDHEN and CDR2 SYDVKM. The CDR3 here is CASREVADPTNYEQYF. The DNA for the CDR3 is TGTGCCAGCAGGGAAGTAGCGGACCCAACCAACTACGAGCAGTACTTC.

The gene calls are TRBV10-2 and TRBJ2-1, with TRBD2 identical over 7 bases. Trimming cost V 9 bases and J 5 bases; bases outside gene matches: 13. Germline CDR1 and CDR2: WSHSY and SAAADI. This CDR3 has 15 amino acids. In DNA form, the CDR3 reads TGCGCCAGTACAAAGCGGGAAATTTACCACAATGAGCAGTTCTTC. It yields the protein CASTKREIYHNEQFF.

The rearrangement uses TRBV27 and TRBJ2-1; TRBD2 aligns across 14 bases. The length of the CDR3 is 16 residues. The V and J ends lost 6 bases and 4 bases, in that order; junction bases with no gene match: 5. Germline V gene sequence: CDR1 MNHEY, CDR2 SMNVEV (reference sequence). CDR3 DNA: TGTGCCAGCAGCGGGACTAGCGGGAGTCGATACAATGAGCAGTTCTTC. Translation gives CASSGTSGSRYNEQFF.

In this sample, this clone turned up a few times. The chain recombines TRBV20-1 with TRBJ1-2; no reliable D call. V was pared by 3 bases and J by 7 bases, with 9 bases between. The CDR3 is 11 amino acids. Germline lookup yields CDR1 DFQATT and CDR2 SNEGSKA (reference sequence). Here the CDR3 reads CSASAGVGYTF. In DNA form, the CDR3 reads TGCAGTGCTAGTGCAGGTGTTGGCTACACCTTC.

This chain links TRBV11-2 with TRBJ2-4; no clear D gene. V was pared by 1 base and J by 7 bases, with 8 bases between. The germline gives CDR1 SGHAT, CDR2 FQNNGV. The CDR3 length is 13 residues. CDR3 protein: CASSLAERNIQYF. CDR3 coding DNA: TGTGCCAGCAGCTTAGCGGAGAGGAACATTCAGTACTTC.

This sequence joins TRBV5-5 and TRBJ1-4, with unresolved D. Germline CDR1 and CDR2: SGHKS and YYEKEE (reference sequence). The germline V and J ends were trimmed by 6 bases and 5 bases, with 11 bases remaining between them. There are 13 residues in the CDR3. The CDR3, as DNA: TGTGCCAGCACCTCGGCCCAAAATGAAAAACTGTTTTTT. Translation gives CASTSAQNEKLFF.

This chain joins TRBV2 and TRBJ1-4; D is unresolved. The length of the CDR3 is 16 residues. The germline gives CDR1 SNHLY, CDR2 FYNNEI. V was pared by 2 bases and J by 8 bases, with 18 bases between. The CDR3 DNA reads TGTGCCAGCAGTGAACCTCCGCGGGGTTTTGGCGAAAAACTGTTTTTT. As protein: CASSEPPRGFGEKLFF.

This clone was seen a handful of times. The chain links TRBV27 to TRBJ1-1, with D tentatively TRBD1 (5 bases). The CDR3 runs to 14 residues. Per the germline V gene, CDR1 is MNHEY and CDR2 is SMNVEV (reference sequence). Between the trimmed V and J ends, which lost 3 bases and 6 bases, there was a span of 14 bases. The CDR3 region is CASSFQGGDAEAFF. The CDR3 nucleotides read TGTGCCAGCAGTTTCCAGGGAGGTGATGCTGAAGCTTTCTTT.